Detailed here is one T cell receptor beta chain. What it recognizes is unknown. TCRdb re-analysed the 5' RACE reads in MiXCR, keeping a single row per CDR3 protein. The sample has under 550,000 distinct CDR3 sequences, around a fifth seen once; the top ten hold about 17%. These data originate in a study of T cells after yellow fever vaccination. The study's findings and limits: Few clonotypes appeared in both CD4 and CD8 compartments.

Germline trimming cut 0 bases from V and 7 bases from J; bases unmatched to any gene: 8. The CDR3 runs to 16 residues. Germline V lookup: CDR1 MNHEY, CDR2 SVGAGI. The origin of this receptor is a man between 18 and 29 years old who received the YFV17D yellow fever vaccine. This sequence joins TRBV6-5 and TRBJ2-1; 8 bases fit TRBD2. Sequenced material: PBMCs, taken less than 25 days after the first yellow fever vaccination. The DNA for the CDR3 is TGTGCCAGCAGTTACTCGGGACTAGGCCGCCTTAATGAGCAGTTCTTC. It encodes CASSYSGLGRLNEQFF.